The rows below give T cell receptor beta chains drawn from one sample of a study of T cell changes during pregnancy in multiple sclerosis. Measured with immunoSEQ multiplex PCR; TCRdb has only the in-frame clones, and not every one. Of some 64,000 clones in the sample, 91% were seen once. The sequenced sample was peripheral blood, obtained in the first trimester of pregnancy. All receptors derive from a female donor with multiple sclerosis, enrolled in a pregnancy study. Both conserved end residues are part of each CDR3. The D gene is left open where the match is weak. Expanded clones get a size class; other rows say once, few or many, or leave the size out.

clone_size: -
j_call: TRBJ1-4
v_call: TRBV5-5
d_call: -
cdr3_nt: TGTGCCAGCAGCTCAGGGAAAGGGGAAAAACTGTTTTTT
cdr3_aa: CASSSGKGEKLFF

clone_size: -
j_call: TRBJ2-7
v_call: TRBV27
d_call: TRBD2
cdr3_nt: TGTGCCAGCAGTCCCTCCTTGGGGGGGAGAAGGCACGAGCAGTACTTC
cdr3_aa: CASSPSLGGRRHEQYF

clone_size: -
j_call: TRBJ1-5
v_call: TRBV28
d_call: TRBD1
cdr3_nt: TGTGCCAGCAGTTTTTTATCGCCCACAGGGGCTAGCAATCAGCCCCAGCATTTT
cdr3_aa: CASSFLSPTGASNQPQHF

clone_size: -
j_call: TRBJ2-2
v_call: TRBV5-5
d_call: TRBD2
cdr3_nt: TGTGCCAGCAGCCCCACTAGCGGGGGCACCGGGGAGCTGTTTTTT
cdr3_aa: CASSPTSGGTGELFF

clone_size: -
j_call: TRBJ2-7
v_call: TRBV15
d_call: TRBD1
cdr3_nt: TGTGCCACCAGCAGAGACGGAACCGGGACAGGGAACGAGCAGTACTTC
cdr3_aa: CATSRDGTGTGNEQYF

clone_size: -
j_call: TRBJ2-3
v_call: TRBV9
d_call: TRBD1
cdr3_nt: TGTGCCAGCAGCGTATTCGGGTTGCGTGGACAGGCGTCTTTT
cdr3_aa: CASSVFGLRGQASF

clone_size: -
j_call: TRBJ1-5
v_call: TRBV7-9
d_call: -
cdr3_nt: TGTGCCAGCAGCTTAGGACATAGCAATCAGCCCCAGCATTTT
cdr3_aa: CASSLGHSNQPQHF

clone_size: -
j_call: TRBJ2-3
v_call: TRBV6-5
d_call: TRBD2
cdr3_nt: TGTGCCAGCAGTTACCTAGCGGGCGATACGCAGTATTTT
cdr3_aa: CASSYLAGDTQYF

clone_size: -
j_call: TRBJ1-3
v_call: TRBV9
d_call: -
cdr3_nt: TGTGCCAGCAGCCCACCCTGGGCCAGGGCTGGAAACACCATATATTTT
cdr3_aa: CASSPPWARAGNTIYF

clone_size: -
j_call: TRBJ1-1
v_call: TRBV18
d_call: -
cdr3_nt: TGTGCCAGCTCACCACGGCAGGTTCCCACTGAAGCTTTCTTT
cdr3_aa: CASSPRQVPTEAFF

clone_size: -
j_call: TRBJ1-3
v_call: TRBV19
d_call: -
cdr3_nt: TGTGCCAGTAGATACAGGGAAAACACCATATATTTT
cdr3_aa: CASRYRENTIYF

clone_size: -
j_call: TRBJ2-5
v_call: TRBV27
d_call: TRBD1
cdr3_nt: TGTGCCAGCAGTTTCCGGACAGGTCGACAAGAGACCCAGTACTTC
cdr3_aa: CASSFRTGRQETQYF

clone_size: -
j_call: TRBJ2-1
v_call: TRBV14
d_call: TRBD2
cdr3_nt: TGTGCCAGCAGCCAAGGGGGCCTAGCGGGAGGGTATGAGCAGTTCTTC
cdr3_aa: CASSQGGLAGGYEQFF

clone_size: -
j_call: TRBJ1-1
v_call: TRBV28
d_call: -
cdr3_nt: TGTGCCAGCAGCCTCCAGGCGAACACTGAAGCTTTCTTT
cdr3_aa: CASSLQANTEAFF

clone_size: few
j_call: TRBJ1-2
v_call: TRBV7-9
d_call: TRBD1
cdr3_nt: TGTGCCAGCAGCCTGCAGACAGGGGCCAACTATGGCTACACCTTC
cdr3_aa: CASSLQTGANYGYTF

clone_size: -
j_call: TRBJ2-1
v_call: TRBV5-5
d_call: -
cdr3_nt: TGTGCCAGCAGCTTGGACAGTTCCTACAATGAGCAGTTCTTC
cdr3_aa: CASSLDSSYNEQFF

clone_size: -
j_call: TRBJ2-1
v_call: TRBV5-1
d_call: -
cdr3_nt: TGCGCCAGCAGCTGGGGGGGGACAGGCTACAATGAGCAGTTCTTC
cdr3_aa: CASSWGGTGYNEQFF

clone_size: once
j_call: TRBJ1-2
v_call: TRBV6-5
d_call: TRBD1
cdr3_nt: TGTGCCAGCAGCCGACAGGGGAGGGGTAACTATGGCTACACCTTC
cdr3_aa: CASSRQGRGNYGYTF

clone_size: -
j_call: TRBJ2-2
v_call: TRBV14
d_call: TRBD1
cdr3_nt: TGTGCCAGCAGCCAAGAGTGGGACAGAATGTTTCTCACTTACGGGGAGCTGTTTTTT
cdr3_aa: CASSQEWDRMFLTYGELFF

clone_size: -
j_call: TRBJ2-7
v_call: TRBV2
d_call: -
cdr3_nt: TGTGCCAGCACCGGGGGTTACGAGCAGTACTTC
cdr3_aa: CASTGGYEQYF

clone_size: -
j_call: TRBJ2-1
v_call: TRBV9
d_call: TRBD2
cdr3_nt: TGTGCCAGCAGCGTAGGAGGGGGACTAGGGCGGAGCTCCTACAATGAGCAGTTCTTC
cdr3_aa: CASSVGGGLGRSSYNEQFF

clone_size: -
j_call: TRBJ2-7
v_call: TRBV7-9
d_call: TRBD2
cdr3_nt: TGTGCCAGCAGCTCAAGCGGGAGACTCTCCTACGAGCAGTACTTC
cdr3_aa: CASSSSGRLSYEQYF

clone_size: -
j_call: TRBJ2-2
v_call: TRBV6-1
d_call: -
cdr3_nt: TGTGCCAGCAGTCTCTATAGAGGGGGCACCGGGGAGCTGTTTTTT
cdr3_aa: CASSLYRGGTGELFF

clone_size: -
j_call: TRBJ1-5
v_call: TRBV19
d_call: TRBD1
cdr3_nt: TGTGCCAGTAGTATGGGGACAGGGAGATCCAATCAGCCCCAGCATTTT
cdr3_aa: CASSMGTGRSNQPQHF

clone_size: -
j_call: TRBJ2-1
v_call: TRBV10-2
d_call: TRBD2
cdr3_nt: TGCGCCAGCAGTGGGTGGACTAGCGGGAGGGACAATGAGCAGTTCTTC
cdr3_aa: CASSGWTSGRDNEQFF

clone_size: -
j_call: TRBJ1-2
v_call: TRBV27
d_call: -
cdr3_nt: TGTGCCAGCAGATCCCCCTTCGGGTATGGCTACACCTTC
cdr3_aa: CASRSPFGYGYTF

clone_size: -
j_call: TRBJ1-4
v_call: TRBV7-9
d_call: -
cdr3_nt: TGTGCCAGCAGCTTAGACCTGGGAGGGTCGGCGAGTGAAAAACTGTTTTTT
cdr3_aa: CASSLDLGGSASEKLFF

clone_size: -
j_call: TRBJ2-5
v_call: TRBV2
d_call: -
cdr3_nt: TGTGCCAGCAGCCAAGGTCGGGCAGGGGATTGGGAGACCCAGTACTTC
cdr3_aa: CASSQGRAGDWETQYF

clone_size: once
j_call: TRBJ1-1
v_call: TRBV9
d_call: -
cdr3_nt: TGTGCCAGCAGCGTCGGGAGTTCGGACACTGAAGCTTTCTTT
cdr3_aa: CASSVGSSDTEAFF